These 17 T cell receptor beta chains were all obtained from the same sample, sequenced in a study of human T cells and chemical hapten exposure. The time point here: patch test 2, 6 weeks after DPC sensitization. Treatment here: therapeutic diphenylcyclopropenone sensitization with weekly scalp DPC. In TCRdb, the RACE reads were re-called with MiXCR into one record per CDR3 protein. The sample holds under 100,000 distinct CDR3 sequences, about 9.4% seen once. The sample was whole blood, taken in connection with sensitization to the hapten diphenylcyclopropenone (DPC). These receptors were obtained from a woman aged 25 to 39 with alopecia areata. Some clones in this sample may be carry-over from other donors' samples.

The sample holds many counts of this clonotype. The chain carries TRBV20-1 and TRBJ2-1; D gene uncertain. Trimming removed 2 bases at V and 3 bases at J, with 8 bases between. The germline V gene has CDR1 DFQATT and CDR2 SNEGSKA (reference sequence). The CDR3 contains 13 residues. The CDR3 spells CSARQPLYNEQFF. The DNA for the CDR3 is TGCAGTGCTAGACAGCCGCTCTACAATGAGCAGTTCTTC.

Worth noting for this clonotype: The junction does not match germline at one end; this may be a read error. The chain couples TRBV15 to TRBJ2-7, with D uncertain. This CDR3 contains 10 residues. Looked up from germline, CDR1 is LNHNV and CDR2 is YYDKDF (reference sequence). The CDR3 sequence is CATTRGEQYF. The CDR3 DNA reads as TGTGCCACCACCAGAGGAGAGCAGTACTTC.

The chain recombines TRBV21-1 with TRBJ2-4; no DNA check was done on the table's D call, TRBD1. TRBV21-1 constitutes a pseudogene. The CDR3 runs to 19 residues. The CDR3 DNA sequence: TGTGCCAGCAGTACCACAGGGGGCGGCGGGGGCCCTAGCAAAAACATTCAGTACTTC. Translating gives CASSTTGGGGGPSKNIQYF.

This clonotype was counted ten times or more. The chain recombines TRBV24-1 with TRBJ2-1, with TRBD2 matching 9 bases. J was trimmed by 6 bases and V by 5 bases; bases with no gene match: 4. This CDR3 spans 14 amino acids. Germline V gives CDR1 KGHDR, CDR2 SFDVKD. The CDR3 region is CATSVAGESNEQFF. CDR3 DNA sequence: TGTGCCACCAGTGTAGCGGGAGAGAGCAATGAGCAGTTCTTC.

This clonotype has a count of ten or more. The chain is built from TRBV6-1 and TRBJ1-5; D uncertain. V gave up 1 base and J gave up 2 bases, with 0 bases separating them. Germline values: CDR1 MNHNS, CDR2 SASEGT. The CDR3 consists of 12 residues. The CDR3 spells CASSEGNQPQHF. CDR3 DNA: TGTGCCAGCAGTGAAGGCAATCAGCCCCAGCATTTT.

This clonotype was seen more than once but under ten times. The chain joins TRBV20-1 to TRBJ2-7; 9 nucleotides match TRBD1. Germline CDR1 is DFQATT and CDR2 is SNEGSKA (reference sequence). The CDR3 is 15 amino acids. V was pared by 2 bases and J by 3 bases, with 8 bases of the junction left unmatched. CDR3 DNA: TGCAGTGCTAGACCTCTCCGGACAGGGGTCTACGAGCAGTACTTC. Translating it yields CSARPLRTGVYEQYF.

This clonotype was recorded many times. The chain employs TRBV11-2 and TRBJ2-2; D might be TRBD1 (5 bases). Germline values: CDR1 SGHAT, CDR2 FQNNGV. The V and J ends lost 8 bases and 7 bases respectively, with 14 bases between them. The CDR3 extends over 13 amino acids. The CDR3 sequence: CASSYTRDGELFF. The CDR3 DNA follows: TGTGCCAGCTCCTATACCAGGGACGGGGAGCTGTTTTTT. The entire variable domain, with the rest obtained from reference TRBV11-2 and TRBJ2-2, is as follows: EAGVAQSPRYKIIEKRQSVAFWCNPISGHATLYWYQQILGQGPKLLIQFQNNGVVDDSQLPKDRFSAERLKGVDSTLKIQPAKLEDSAVYLCASSYTRDGELFFGEGSRLTVL.

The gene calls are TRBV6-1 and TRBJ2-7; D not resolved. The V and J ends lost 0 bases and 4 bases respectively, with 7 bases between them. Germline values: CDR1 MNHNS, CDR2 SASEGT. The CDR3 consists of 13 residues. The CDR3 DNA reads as TGTGCCAGCAGTGAAGCGCGAGGTTACGAGCAGTACTTC. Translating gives CASSEARGYEQYF.

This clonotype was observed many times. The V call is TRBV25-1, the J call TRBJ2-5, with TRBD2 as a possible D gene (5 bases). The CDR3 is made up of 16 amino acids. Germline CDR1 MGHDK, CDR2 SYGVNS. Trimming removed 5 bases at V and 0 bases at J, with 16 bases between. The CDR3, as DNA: TGTGCCAGCAGTCCCCCTCCGGGGTGGTACCAAGAGACCCAGTACTTC. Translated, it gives CASSPPPGWYQETQYF.

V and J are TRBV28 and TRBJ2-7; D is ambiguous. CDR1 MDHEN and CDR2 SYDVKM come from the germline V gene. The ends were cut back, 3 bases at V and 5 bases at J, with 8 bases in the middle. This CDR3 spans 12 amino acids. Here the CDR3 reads CASSFGVNEQYF. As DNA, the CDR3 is TGTGCCAGCAGTTTTGGGGTTAACGAGCAGTACTTC. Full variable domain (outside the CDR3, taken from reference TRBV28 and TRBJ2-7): DVKVTQSSRYLVKRTGEKVFLECVQDMDHENMFWYRQDPGLGLRLIYFSYDVKMKEKGDIPEGYSVSREKKERFSLILESASTNQTSMYLCASSFGVNEQYFGPGTRLTVT.

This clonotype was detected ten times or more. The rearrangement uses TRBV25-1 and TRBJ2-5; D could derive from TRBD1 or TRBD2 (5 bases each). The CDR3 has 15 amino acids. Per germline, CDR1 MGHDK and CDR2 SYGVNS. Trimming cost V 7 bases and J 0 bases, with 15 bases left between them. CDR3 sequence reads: CASTERGAYQETQYF. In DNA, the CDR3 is TGTGCCAGCACCGAAAGGGGAGCGTACCAAGAGACCCAGTACTTC.

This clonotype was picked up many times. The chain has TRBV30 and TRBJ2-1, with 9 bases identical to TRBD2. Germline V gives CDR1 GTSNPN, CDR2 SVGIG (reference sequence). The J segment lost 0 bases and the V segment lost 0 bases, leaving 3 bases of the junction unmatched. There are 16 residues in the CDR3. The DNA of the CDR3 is TGTGCCTGGAGTGTAGGCGGGAGGGCCTCCTACAATGAGCAGTTCTTC. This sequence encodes CAWSVGGRASYNEQFF.

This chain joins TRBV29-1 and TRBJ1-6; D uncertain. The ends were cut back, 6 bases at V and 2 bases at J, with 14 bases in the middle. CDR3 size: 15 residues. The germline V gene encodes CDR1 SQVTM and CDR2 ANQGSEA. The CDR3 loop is CSVPMAGTYNSPLHF. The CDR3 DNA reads TGCAGCGTCCCGATGGCGGGGACCTATAATTCACCCCTCCACTTT.

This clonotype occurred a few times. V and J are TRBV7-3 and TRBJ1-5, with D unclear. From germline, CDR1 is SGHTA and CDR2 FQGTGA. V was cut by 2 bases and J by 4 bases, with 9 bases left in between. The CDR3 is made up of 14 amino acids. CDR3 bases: TGTGCCAGCAGCTTATTCGGGGAGAATCAGCCCCAGCATTTT. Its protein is CASSLFGENQPQHF.

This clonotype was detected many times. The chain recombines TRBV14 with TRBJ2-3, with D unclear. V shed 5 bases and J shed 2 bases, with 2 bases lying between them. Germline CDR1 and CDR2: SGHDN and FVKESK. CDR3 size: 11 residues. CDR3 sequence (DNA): TGTGCCAGCAGCTACACAGATACGCAGTATTTT. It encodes CASSYTDTQYF.

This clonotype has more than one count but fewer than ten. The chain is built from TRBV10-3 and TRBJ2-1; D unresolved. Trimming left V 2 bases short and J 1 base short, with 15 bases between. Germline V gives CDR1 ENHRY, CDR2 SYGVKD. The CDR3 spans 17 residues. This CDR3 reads CAISEPGAGLSYNEQFF. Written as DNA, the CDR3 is TGTGCCATCAGTGAGCCCGGAGCAGGCCTATCCTACAATGAGCAGTTCTTC.

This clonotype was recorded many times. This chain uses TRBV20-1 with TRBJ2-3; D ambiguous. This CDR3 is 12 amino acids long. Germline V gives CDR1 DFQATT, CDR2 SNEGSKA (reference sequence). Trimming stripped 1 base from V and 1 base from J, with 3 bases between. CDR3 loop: CSARGGTDTQYF. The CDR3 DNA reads TGCAGTGCTAGAGGGGGCACAGATACGCAGTATTTT.